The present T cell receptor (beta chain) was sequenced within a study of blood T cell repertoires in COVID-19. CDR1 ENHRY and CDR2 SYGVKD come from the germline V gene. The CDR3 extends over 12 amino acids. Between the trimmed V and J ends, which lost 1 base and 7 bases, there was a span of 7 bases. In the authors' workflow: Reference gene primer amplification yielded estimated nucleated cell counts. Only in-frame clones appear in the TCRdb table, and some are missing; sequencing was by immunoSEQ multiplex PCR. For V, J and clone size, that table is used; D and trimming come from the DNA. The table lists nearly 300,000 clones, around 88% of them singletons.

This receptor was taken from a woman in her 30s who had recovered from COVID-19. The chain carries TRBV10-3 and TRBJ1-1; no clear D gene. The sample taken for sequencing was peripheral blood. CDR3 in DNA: TGTGCCATCAGTGAGTTGAGTTTTGAAGCTTTCTTT. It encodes CAISELSFEAFF.